Below are 8 T cell receptor beta chains sequenced from a single sample in a study of blood T cell repertoires in COVID-19 (dated by TCRdb to about 2020). Library preparation used the immunoSEQ multiplex PCR assay. Held by TCRdb, this immuneACCESS table contains in-frame sequences only and omits some clones. Under half of the omission traces to an unresolved V gene where checked; the cause of the rest is unknown. The sample profile shows 450,000 to 500,000 clones; over 75% of them were found once. Together, the top ten hold 3.2% of the sample. The sequencing sample was made of peripheral blood. The receptors stem from a human donor in a cohort sampled during active COVID-19.

This clone occurred a few times. The CDR3 protein is CASRFRDRDIQPQHF. The DNA for the CDR3 is TGTGCCAGTAGATTCCGGGACAGGGATATTCAGCCCCAGCATTTT. The V gene is TRBV19, the J gene TRBJ1-5; 9 nucleotides agree with TRBD1. Germline assignment: CDR1 LNHDA and CDR2 SQIVND (reference sequence). The CDR3 has 15 residues. V was pared by 6 bases and J by 6 bases, with 9 bases of the junction left unmatched.

This sequence joins TRBV2 and TRBJ1-5, with TRBD1 identical over 10 bases. Unmatched junction bases numbered 7, after V lost 5 bases and J lost 6 bases. CDR1 and CDR2 from the germline V gene are SNHLY and FYNNEI. This CDR3 is built from 15 residues. This CDR3 is CASSFDRGPSQPQHF. The CDR3 DNA follows: TGTGCCAGCAGTTTTGACAGGGGGCCTAGTCAGCCCCAGCATTTT.

This chain joins TRBV24-1 and TRBJ2-2; D unclear. Germline CDR1 reads KGHDR; CDR2 reads SFDVKD. V lost 3 bases and J lost 7, with 11 bases in between. The CDR3 is made up of 14 amino acids. CDR3 residues: CATSDPATSGELFF. The DNA of the CDR3 is TGTGCCACCAGTGATCCCGCAACGAGCGGGGAGCTGTTTTTT.

The chain combines TRBV6-1 with TRBJ2-7; tentatively, D is TRBD2 (6 bases). V lost 3 bases, J lost 6 bases, and 15 bases lay in between. Germline lookup yields CDR1 MNHNS and CDR2 SASEGT. The CDR3 is made up of 14 amino acids. The CDR3: CASSDGTEGLEQYF. CDR3 sequence (DNA): TGTGCCAGCAGTGACGGGACGGAGGGGCTCGAGCAGTACTTC.

The chain joins TRBV11-2 to TRBJ2-1, with 8 bases that match TRBD1. V was clipped by 3 bases and J by 8 bases; unmatched bases: 12. Germline CDR1 and CDR2: SGHAT and FQNNGV. The CDR3 extends over 16 amino acids. DNA of the CDR3: TGTGCCAGCAGCTTTTTCACTGGACAGGGTCAGGATGAGCAGTTCTTC. Protein sequence: CASSFFTGQGQDEQFF.

The gene calls are TRBV19 and TRBJ1-1; D may be TRBD1 (5 bases). Per the germline V gene, CDR1 is LNHDA and CDR2 is SQIVND (reference sequence). The CDR3 spans 17 residues. The V and J ends lost 6 bases and 3 bases respectively, with 23 bases between them. The CDR3 is CASSSLRRGAGDTEAFF. The CDR3 bases are TGTGCCAGTAGCTCTTTAAGAAGGGGCGCGGGAGACACTGAAGCTTTCTTT. Using reference TRBV19 and TRBJ1-1 for the parts outside the CDR3, the full variable domain is DGGITQSPKYLFRKEGQNVTLSCEQNLNHDAMYWYRQDPGQGLRLIYYSQIVNDFQKGDIAEGYSVSREKKESFPLTVTSAQKNPTAFYLCASSSLRRGAGDTEAFFGQGTRLTVV.

DNA of the CDR3: TGTGCCAGCAGCTTGGTGGGAGGTGCGGGGTTCTATGGCTACACCTTC. It encodes CASSLVGGAGFYGYTF. The gene calls are TRBV5-6 and TRBJ1-2; D unresolved. Germline values: CDR1 SGHDT, CDR2 YYEEEE. V lost 0 bases to trimming and J lost 4 bases, with 16 bases between them. The CDR3 contains 16 residues.

This chain uses TRBV6-2 or TRBV6-3 with TRBJ2-1; TRBD2 aligns across 11 bases. After removal of 5 bases from V and 9 bases from J, the junction contained 21 bases not matched to a gene. From germline, CDR1 is MNHEY and CDR2 SVGEGT. This CDR3 region has 19 residues. Written as DNA, the CDR3 is TGTGCCAGCAGTCTAACCCCCTTGCTAGCGGGAGGTTCGGCGCGTGAGCAGTTCTTC. It yields the protein CASSLTPLLAGGSAREQFF.